The 28 T cell receptor beta chains below were found in one sample sequenced in a study of blood T cell repertoires in COVID-19. Assay: immunoSEQ multiplex PCR; the TCRdb copy retains only in-frame clones and omits some. The data contain roughly 190,000 clones, around 80% of them singletons. Material for sequencing was peripheral blood. These receptors were taken from a woman between 70 and 85 years old with COVID-19, enrolled during active disease.

The genes are TRBV3-1 (or the pseudogene TRBV3-2) and TRBJ2-5; a weak D match, TRBD2 (7 bases). The germline V and J ends were trimmed by 4 bases and 5 bases, with 17 bases remaining between them. From germline, CDR1 is LGHDT and CDR2 YNNKEL (reference sequence). The CDR3 spans 15 residues. The CDR3 bases are TGTGCCAGCAGCCGCCGAGGGGGGGTCGGGGAGACCCAGTACTTC. Translated, it gives CASSRRGGVGETQYF.

The chain combines TRBV29-1 with TRBJ2-2; D gene uncertain. CDR1 and CDR2 (germline): SQVTM, ANQGSEA. The CDR3 extends over 12 amino acids. V lost 5 bases and J 1 base, leaving 5 bases between the germline ends. CDR3 sequence reads: CSVSVNTGELFF. The CDR3 DNA is TGCAGCGTTTCCGTGAACACCGGGGAGCTGTTTTTT.

V gene TRBV2 combines with J gene TRBJ1-2; TRBD1 agrees at 10 bases. The junction had 9 bases not matched to a gene; V was cut back by 11 bases and J by 3 bases. Looked up from germline, CDR1 is SNHLY and CDR2 is FYNNEI. This CDR3 has 14 residues. CDR3 coding DNA: TGTGCCTGCCGGGACAGGGGTCTCTACTATGGCTACACCTTC. It yields the protein CACRDRGLYYGYTF. Full variable domain (rest looked up from reference TRBV2 and TRBJ1-2): EPEVTQTPSHQVTQMGQEVILRCVPISNHLYFYWYRQILGQKVEFLVSFYNNEISEKSEIFDDQFSVERPDGSNFTLKIRSTKLEDSAMYFCACRDRGLYYGYTFGSGTRLTVV.

The chain is built from TRBV6-2 or TRBV6-3 and TRBJ2-4; tentative D call: TRBD1 (6 bases). V was trimmed by 5 bases and J by 1 base, leaving 30 bases between them. CDR1 is MNHEY, CDR2 SVGEGT, per germline. The CDR3 consists of 21 residues. In nucleotides, the CDR3 is TGTGCCAGCAGTCAGTTATTGAGGACAGTCCGGACGGAGCTGGCCAAAAACATTCAGTACTTC. Protein sequence: CASSQLLRTVRTELAKNIQYF.

The chain recombines TRBV28 with TRBJ1-1; perhaps TRBD1 as D (6 bases). Germline loops: CDR1 MDHEN, CDR2 SYDVKM. CDR3 length: 16 residues. Trimming removed 4 bases from V and 0 bases from J, with 15 bases in between. This CDR3 reads CASSSRGRGMNTEAFF. CDR3 DNA sequence: TGTGCCAGCAGTTCCAGGGGCCGTGGGATGAACACTGAAGCTTTCTTT.

This clone was observed once. The chain has TRBV6-6 and TRBJ1-2; 12 bases align to TRBD1. Germline V lookup: CDR1 MNHNY, CDR2 SVGAGI (reference sequence). The CDR3 runs to 14 residues. Unmatched junction bases numbered 2, after V lost 2 bases and J lost 7 bases. CDR3 amino acids: CASSYPGQGAGYTF. DNA for the CDR3: TGTGCCAGCAGTTACCCGGGACAGGGGGCTGGCTACACCTTC.

This chain uses TRBV7-2 with TRBJ2-1; 7 nucleotides align to TRBD1. V lost 2 bases and J lost 6; bases outside the gene matches: 7. Germline V gene sequence: CDR1 SGHTA, CDR2 FQGNSA. The CDR3 totals 15 residues. The CDR3 nucleotides are TGTGCCAGCAGCTTAAAGGGGGCCGCGTTCAATGAGCAGTTCTTC. Protein: CASSLKGAAFNEQFF.

This rearrangement joins TRBV7-3 to TRBJ2-3, with D perhaps TRBD2 (7 bases). Germline V gives CDR1 SGHTA, CDR2 FQGTGA. The CDR3 has 16 residues. V lost 5 bases and J lost 5, with 20 bases in between. Here the CDR3 DNA reads TGTGCCAGCAGCCCCTCAAGTGGGGGGGCGTTAGATACGCAGTATTTT. Its translation is CASSPSSGGALDTQYF.

This clone was detected only once. V gene TRBV10-3 combines with J gene TRBJ1-1; D unresolved. Germline V gives CDR1 ENHRY, CDR2 SYGVKD. CDR3 length: 13 amino acids. V was pared by 2 bases and J by 0 bases, with 4 bases between. CDR3 sequence: CAISEQMNTEAFF. CDR3 DNA sequence: TGTGCCATCAGTGAGCAGATGAACACTGAAGCTTTCTTT.

This clone was detected once. This chain connects TRBV19 to TRBJ2-3; no clear D. The CDR3 has 13 amino acids. The V end was cut by 4 bases, the J end by 2 bases, with 7 bases between. CDR1 is LNHDA, CDR2 SQIVND, per germline (reference sequence). CDR3 residues: CASSTRVTDTQYF. The CDR3 bases are TGTGCCAGTAGTACACGGGTCACAGATACGCAGTATTTT.

The chain couples TRBV2 to TRBJ2-7; D not certain. The V gene's germline CDR1 is SNHLY and CDR2 FYNNEI. The CDR3 has 13 amino acids. V dropped 6 bases and J dropped 2 bases, with 11 bases sitting between them. The CDR3 protein is CASSPTATYEQYF. DNA of the CDR3: TGTGCCAGCAGCCCCACAGCCACCTACGAGCAGTACTTC.

Here the CDR3 reads CASSREDYEQYF. The DNA of the CDR3 is TGTGCCAGCAGCCGCGAGGACTACGAGCAGTACTTC. V gene TRBV7-6 combines with J gene TRBJ2-7; D remains unclear. CDR3 length: 12 amino acids. V lost 5 bases and J lost 3, with 8 bases in between. Germline CDR1 reads SGHVS; CDR2 reads FNYEAQ.

V and J are TRBV3-1 (or the pseudogene TRBV3-2) and TRBJ1-1; 11 bases map to TRBD1. The V gene end was trimmed by 3 bases and the J gene end by 2 bases; junction bases not matched to a gene: 8. CDR3 length: 17 amino acids. Per the germline V gene, CDR1 is LGHDT and CDR2 is YNNKEL (reference sequence). In DNA, the CDR3 is TGTGCCAGCAGCCACCTCCCTGGACAGGGGGCCAACACTGAAGCTTTCTTT. Its translation is CASSHLPGQGANTEAFF.

This clone has just a few counts. The rearrangement links TRBV28 to TRBJ2-3; 8 positions agree with TRBD2. The CDR3 contains 15 residues. Germline CDR1 and CDR2: MDHEN and SYDVKM. V was clipped by 7 bases and J by 4 bases; unmatched bases: 10. The CDR3 coding sequence is TGTGCCAGCATAAGAGCGGGAGACATACCAGATACGCAGTATTTT. This gives the protein CASIRAGDIPDTQYF.

In this sample, this clone turned up once. V is TRBV3-1 (or the pseudogene TRBV3-2) and J is TRBJ1-1; D gene uncertain. Per the germline V gene, CDR1 is LGHDT and CDR2 is YNNKEL (reference sequence). Trimming stripped 2 bases from V and 1 base from J, with 11 bases between. The CDR3 length is 15 residues. In DNA, the CDR3 is TGTGCCAGCAGCCAATGGAGCAGATCGAACACTGAAGCTTTCTTT. Amino acid sequence: CASSQWSRSNTEAFF.

The chain's CDR3 is CASSLEASQGNTEAFF. CDR3 DNA: TGCGCCAGCAGCCTTGAGGCCTCACAGGGGAACACTGAAGCTTTCTTT. The chain employs TRBV5-1 and TRBJ1-1, with a tentative D call TRBD1 (6 bases). Between the trimmed V and J ends, which lost 4 bases and 1 base, there was a span of 17 bases. Germline CDR1 SGHRS, CDR2 YFSETQ. The CDR3 is made up of 16 amino acids. Together with reference TRBV5-1 and TRBJ1-1, the CDR3 gives the full variable domain: KAGVTQTPRYLIKTRGQQVTLSCSPISGHRSVSWYQQTPGQGLQFLFEYFSETQRNKGNFPGRFSGRQFSNSRSEMNVSTLELGDSALYLCASSLEASQGNTEAFFGQGTRLTVV.

This clone appeared once. The gene calls are TRBV11-2 and TRBJ1-4; 7 nucleotides line up with TRBD1. V lost 5 bases to trimming and J lost 8 bases; unmatched junction nucleotides: 11. CDR1 is SGHAT, CDR2 FQNNGV, per germline. CDR3 length equals 15 residues. DNA for the CDR3: TGTGCCAGCAGCGTGAGACAGGGTGAGGGAGAAAAACTGTTTTTT. Translated, it gives CASSVRQGEGEKLFF.

The rearrangement joins TRBV7-2 to TRBJ1-5; 7 bases match TRBD1. The CDR3 sequence is 15 residues long. CDR1 and CDR2 (germline): SGHTA, FQGNSA. V was clipped by 4 bases and J by 3 bases; unmatched bases: 6. The CDR3 loop is CASSSTGTVNQPQHF. The DNA of the CDR3 is TGTGCCAGCAGCTCCACCGGGACAGTCAATCAGCCCCAGCATTTT. Full variable domain (rest looked up from reference TRBV7-2 and TRBJ1-5): GAGVSQSPSNKVTEKGKDVELRCDPISGHTALYWYRQSLGQGLEFLIYFQGNSAPDKSGLPSDRFSAERTGGSVSTLTIQRTQQEDSAVYLCASSSTGTVNQPQHFGDGTRLSIL.

This clone was seen only once. The chain couples TRBV7-3 to TRBJ2-3, with 7 bases matching TRBD2. In germline, CDR1 is SGHTA, CDR2 FQGTGA. V lost 5 bases to trimming and J lost 3 bases; unmatched junction nucleotides: 8. The CDR3 has 15 amino acids. The CDR3 here is CASSAFRGGTDTQYF. The CDR3 DNA is TGTGCCAGCAGCGCCTTTCGCGGGGGAACAGATACGCAGTATTTT.

The genes are TRBV6-5 and TRBJ1-1; 9 bases match TRBD1. The CDR3 extends over 15 amino acids. The J segment lost 1 base and the V segment lost 6 bases, leaving 6 bases of the junction unmatched. Germline CDR1 MNHEY, CDR2 SVGAGI. The DNA of the CDR3 is TGTGCCAGCAGGGGGGACAGGGACAGGAACACTGAAGCTTTCTTT. Amino acids: CASRGDRDRNTEAFF.

This clone was seen once. The chain employs TRBV7-6 and TRBJ2-5; TRBD2 aligns across 8 bases. V was clipped by 2 bases and J by 3 bases; unmatched bases: 5. The CDR3 has 15 residues. CDR1 SGHVS and CDR2 FNYEAQ come from the germline V gene. The CDR3 DNA follows: TGTGCCAGCAGCTTACTTCCAGCGGGAGAAGAGACCCAGTACTTC. Amino acids: CASSLLPAGEETQYF.

The chain couples TRBV19 to TRBJ2-2; tentatively, D is TRBD2 (5 bases). Between the trimmed V and J ends, which lost 10 bases and 3 bases, there was a span of 12 bases. The length of the CDR3 is 13 residues. In germline, CDR1 is LNHDA, CDR2 SQIVND (reference sequence). The CDR3 spells CATSGIYTGELFF. In nucleotides, the CDR3 is TGTGCCACCTCGGGGATTTACACCGGGGAGCTGTTTTTT. Full variable domain (missing parts from reference TRBV19 and TRBJ2-2): DGGITQSPKYLFRKEGQNVTLSCEQNLNHDAMYWYRQDPGQGLRLIYYSQIVNDFQKGDIAEGYSVSREKKESFPLTVTSAQKNPTAFYLCATSGIYTGELFFGEGSRLTVL.

The chain employs TRBV5-4 and TRBJ2-5; D perhaps matches TRBD2 (5 bases). The CDR3 has 13 amino acids. Germline CDR1 SGHNT, CDR2 YYREEE (reference sequence). V was trimmed by 4 bases and J by 5 bases, leaving 12 bases between them. Here the CDR3 DNA reads TGTGCCAGCAGCCCTGGAGGTATGGAGACCCAGTACTTC. It translates to CASSPGGMETQYF.

The chain combines TRBV6-2 or TRBV6-3 with TRBJ1-1; a possible D gene is TRBD1 (5 bases). The CDR3 contains 14 residues. V lost 0 bases, J lost 2 bases, and 7 bases lay in between. Per the germline V gene, CDR1 is MNHEY and CDR2 is SVGEGT. The CDR3 DNA is TGTGCCAGCAGTTACTCAAGGGGAAACACTGAAGCTTTCTTT. Translating gives CASSYSRGNTEAFF.

The chain joins TRBV7-2 to TRBJ2-2, with D hard to call. The CDR3 loop spans 13 amino acids. The germline CDR1 and CDR2 sequences are SGHTA and FQGNSA. V was pared by 7 bases and J by 0 bases, with 6 bases between. This chain's CDR3 is CASTLPNTGELFF. The CDR3 DNA is TGTGCCAGCACCCTACCGAACACCGGGGAGCTGTTTTTT.

The chain links TRBV7-2 to TRBJ1-1; tentative D call: TRBD1 (5 bases). Germline V lookup: CDR1 SGHTA, CDR2 FQGNSA. V lost 11 bases and J lost 3, with 16 bases in between. The CDR3 contains 13 residues. The CDR3 DNA is TGTGCCGGAACACGTATAGGGGACACTGAAGCTTTCTTT. As protein: CAGTRIGDTEAFF.

The CDR3 DNA is TGTGCCAGCAGTGGGACTAGCGGGAGCTACGAGCAGTACTTC. As protein: CASSGTSGSYEQYF. This chain uses TRBV25-1 with TRBJ2-7; the match to TRBD2 covers 13 bases. The CDR3 runs to 14 residues. Germline CDR1 reads MGHDK; CDR2 reads SYGVNS. V trimming: 4 bases; J trimming: 3 bases; junction bases outside the gene matches: 0.

This rearrangement joins TRBV11-2 to TRBJ1-5, with unresolved D. From germline, CDR1 is SGHAT and CDR2 FQNNGV. The CDR3 length is 13 residues. V lost 10 bases and J 4 bases, leaving 14 bases between the germline ends. In DNA form, the CDR3 reads TGTGCCACCTCCCTGGAGAGGAATCAGCCCCAGCATTTT. It codes for CATSLERNQPQHF.